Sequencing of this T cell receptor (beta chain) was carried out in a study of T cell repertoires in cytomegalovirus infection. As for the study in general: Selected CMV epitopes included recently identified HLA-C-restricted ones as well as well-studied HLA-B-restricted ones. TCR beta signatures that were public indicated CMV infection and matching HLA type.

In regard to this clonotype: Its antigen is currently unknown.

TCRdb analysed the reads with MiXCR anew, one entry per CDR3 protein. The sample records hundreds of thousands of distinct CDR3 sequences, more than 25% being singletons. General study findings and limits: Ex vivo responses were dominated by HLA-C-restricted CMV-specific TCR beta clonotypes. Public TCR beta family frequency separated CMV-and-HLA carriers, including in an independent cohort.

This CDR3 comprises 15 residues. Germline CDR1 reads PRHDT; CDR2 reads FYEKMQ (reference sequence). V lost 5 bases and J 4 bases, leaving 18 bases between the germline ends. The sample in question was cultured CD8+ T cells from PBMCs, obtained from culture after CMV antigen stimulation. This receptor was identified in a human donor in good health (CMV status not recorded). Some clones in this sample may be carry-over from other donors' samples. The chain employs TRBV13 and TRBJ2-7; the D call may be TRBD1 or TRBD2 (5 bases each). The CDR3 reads CASSVLGEGVYEQYF. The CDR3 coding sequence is TGTGCCAGCAGCGTTTTGGGGGAAGGAGTTTACGAGCAGTACTTC.